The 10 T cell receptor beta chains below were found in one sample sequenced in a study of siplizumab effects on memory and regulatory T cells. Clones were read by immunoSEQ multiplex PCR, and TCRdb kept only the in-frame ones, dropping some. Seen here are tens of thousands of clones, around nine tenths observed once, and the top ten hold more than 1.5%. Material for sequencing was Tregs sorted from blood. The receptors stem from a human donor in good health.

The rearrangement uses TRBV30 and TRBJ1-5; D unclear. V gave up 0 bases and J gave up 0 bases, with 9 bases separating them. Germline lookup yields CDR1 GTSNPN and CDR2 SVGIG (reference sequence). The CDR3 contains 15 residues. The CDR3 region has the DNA TGTGCCTGGAGTGTACCTGGATCTAGCAATCAGCCCCAGCATTTT. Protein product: CAWSVPGSSNQPQHF.

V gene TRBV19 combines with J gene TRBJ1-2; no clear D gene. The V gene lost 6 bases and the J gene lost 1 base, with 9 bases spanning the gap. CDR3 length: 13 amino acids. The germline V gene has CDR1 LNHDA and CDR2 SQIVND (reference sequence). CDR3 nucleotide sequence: TGTGCCAGTAGAAAGACGTATAACTATGGCTACACCTTC. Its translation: CASRKTYNYGYTF.

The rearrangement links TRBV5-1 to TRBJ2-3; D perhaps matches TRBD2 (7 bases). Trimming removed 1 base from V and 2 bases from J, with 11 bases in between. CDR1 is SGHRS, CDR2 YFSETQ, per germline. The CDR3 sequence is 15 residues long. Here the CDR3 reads CASSLRGAFTDTQYF. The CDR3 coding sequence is TGCGCCAGCAGCTTGCGGGGGGCCTTCACAGATACGCAGTATTTT.

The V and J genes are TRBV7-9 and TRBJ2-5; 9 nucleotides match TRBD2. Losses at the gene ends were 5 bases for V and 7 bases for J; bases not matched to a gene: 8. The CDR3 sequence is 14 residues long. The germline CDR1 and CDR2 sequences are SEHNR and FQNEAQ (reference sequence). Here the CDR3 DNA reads TGTGCCAGCAGCCTGACTAGCGGATTAGGGACCCAGTACTTC. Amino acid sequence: CASSLTSGLGTQYF.

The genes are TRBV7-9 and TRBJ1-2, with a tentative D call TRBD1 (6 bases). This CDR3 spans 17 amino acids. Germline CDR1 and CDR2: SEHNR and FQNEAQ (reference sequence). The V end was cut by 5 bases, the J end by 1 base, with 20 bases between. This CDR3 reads CASSPGTIAGYNYGYTF. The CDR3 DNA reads TGTGCCAGCAGCCCCGGGACAATAGCGGGGTATAACTATGGCTACACCTTC. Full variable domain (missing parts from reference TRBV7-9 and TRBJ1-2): DTGVSQNPRHKITKRGQNVTFRCDPISEHNRLYWYRQTLGQGPEFLTYFQNEAQLEKSRLLSDRFSAERPKGSFSTLEIQRTEQGDSAMYLCASSPGTIAGYNYGYTFGSGTRLTVV.

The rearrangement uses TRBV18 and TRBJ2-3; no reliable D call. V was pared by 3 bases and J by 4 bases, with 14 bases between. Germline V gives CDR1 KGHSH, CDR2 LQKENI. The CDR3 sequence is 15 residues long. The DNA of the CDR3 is TGTGCCAGCTCACCTCGAGGCACGGTCCCAGATACGCAGTATTTT. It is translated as CASSPRGTVPDTQYF.

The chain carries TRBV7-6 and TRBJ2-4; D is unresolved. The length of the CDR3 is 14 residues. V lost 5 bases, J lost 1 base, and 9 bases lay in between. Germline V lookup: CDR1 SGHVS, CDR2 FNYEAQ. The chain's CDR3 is CASSLSAAKNIQYF. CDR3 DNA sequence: TGTGCCAGCAGCCTTTCGGCGGCCAAAAACATTCAGTACTTC.

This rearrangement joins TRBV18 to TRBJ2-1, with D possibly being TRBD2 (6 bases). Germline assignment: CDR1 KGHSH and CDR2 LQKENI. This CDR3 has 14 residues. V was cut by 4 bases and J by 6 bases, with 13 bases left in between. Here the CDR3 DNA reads TGTGCCAGCTCACGACCGGGACTCAGCAATGAGCAGTTCTTC. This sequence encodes CASSRPGLSNEQFF.

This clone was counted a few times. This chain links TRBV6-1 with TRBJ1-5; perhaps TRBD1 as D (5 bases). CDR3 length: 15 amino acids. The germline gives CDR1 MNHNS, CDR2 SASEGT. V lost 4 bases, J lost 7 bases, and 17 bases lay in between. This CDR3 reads CASSVGRGGKQPQHF. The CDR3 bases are TGTGCCAGCAGTGTGGGCCGGGGGGGAAAACAGCCCCAGCATTTT.

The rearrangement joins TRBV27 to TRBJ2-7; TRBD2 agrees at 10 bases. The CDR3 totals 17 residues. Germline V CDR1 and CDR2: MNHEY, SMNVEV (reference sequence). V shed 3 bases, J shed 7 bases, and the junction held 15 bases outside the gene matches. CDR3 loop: CASSFTPRAGGRWEQYF. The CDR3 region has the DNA TGTGCCAGCAGTTTCACCCCCCGAGCGGGGGGGAGGTGGGAGCAGTACTTC.